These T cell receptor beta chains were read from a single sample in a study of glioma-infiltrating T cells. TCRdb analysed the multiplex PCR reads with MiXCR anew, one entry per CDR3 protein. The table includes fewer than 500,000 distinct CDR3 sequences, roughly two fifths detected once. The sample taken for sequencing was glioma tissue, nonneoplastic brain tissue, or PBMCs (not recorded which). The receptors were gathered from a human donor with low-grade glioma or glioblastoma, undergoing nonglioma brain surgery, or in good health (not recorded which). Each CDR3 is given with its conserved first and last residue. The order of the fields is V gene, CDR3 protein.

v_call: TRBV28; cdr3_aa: CASSLRTGRGDTQYF
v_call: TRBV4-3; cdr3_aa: CASSQALAGDNTGELFF
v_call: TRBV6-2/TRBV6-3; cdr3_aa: CASSKRDRYNEQFF
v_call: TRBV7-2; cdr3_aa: CASSFRTGAYEQHF
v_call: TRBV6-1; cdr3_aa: CASSPGFGELFF
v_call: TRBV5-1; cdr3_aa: CASSRSLAGEYNEQFF
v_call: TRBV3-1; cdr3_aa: CASSQGWTEYTGELFF
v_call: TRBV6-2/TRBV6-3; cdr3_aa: CATNSGTSGQETQYF
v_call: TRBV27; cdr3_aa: CASSPFRDLYEQYF
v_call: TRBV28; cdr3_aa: CASRPTSGRVYEQYF
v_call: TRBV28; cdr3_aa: CASMRVYEQYF
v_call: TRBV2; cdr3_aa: CAAIQSYNSPLHF
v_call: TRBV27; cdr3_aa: CASSLVAGVLNEQFF
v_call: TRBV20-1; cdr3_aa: CSASRQTVSYEQYF
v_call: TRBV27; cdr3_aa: CASSLVGWGGIDEQYF
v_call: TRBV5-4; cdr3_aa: CASSLLSRGRSYGYTF